This TCR beta chain was recorded in a study of T cells in Graves' hyperthyroidism and ophthalmopathy. Study results and limitations: Ophthalmopathy was distinguished from stable hyperthyroidism by 13 V-J signatures. In blood, most of the thyroid clonotypes expanded above 0.001 were also present.

Clinical Activity Scores of at least 3, NOSPECS grades of at least 4 and durations under 3 months characterized ophthalmopathy patients. Amplification yielded TCR beta CDR3 regions, with RNA transcripts as the source. In the first-round RT-PCR of the TCR CDR3, the HTBI primer set was used. One entry per CDR3 protein, called by TCRdb with MiXCR from the multiplex PCR reads. This table holds 30,000 to 40,000 distinct CDR3 sequences, about 50% found once. To note about this clonotype: Its antigen is not identified. A much more abundant neighbour one base away suggests this may be a read error. The CDR3 does not end in the conserved phenylalanine or tryptophan, so this is likely a read error. The DNA is left out, because the CDR3 cannot be placed on it with certainty; the CDR3 is given as TCRdb lists it.

Germline V lookup: CDR1 GTSNPN, CDR2 SVGIG (reference sequence). The CDR3 has 14 residues if both end residues are counted. The chain combines TRBV30 with TRBJ1-2. The sample consisted of blood. The clonotype was recovered from a middle-aged man with Graves' ophthalmopathy. Here the CDR3 reads CAWSFYPGRPGLTL.